The rows below give T cell receptor beta chains drawn from one sample of a study of control samples from healthy donors and cancer patients. Only in-frame clones appear in the TCRdb table, and some are missing; sequencing was by immunoSEQ multiplex PCR. The repertoire has approximately 150,000 clones, roughly 95% of them found once; the top ten carry over 1%. Sequencing was done on a sample of blood. Receptors originate from a woman aged 25 to 39 in good health. The CDR3 runs from the conserved cysteine through the conserved F or W. The order of the fields is D gene, J gene, V gene, CDR3 protein, CDR3 DNA. The D gene is left open where the match is weak.

D: TRBD2
J: TRBJ2-1
V: TRBV19
CDR3: CASSTLAGGDEQFF
DNA: TGTGCCAGTAGTACACTAGCGGGAGGCGATGAGCAGTTCTTC

D: .
J: TRBJ1-1
V: TRBV5-6
CDR3: CASSAEPVMNTEAFF
DNA: TGTGCCAGCAGCGCTGAGCCGGTCATGAACACTGAAGCTTTCTTT

D: .
J: TRBJ1-2
V: TRBV24-1
CDR3: CATSENVGQGYGYTF
DNA: TGTGCCACCAGTGAAAACGTGGGACAAGGGTATGGCTACACCTTC

D: .
J: TRBJ2-1
V: TRBV3-1/TRBV3-2
CDR3: CASSQDLVSNEQFF
DNA: TGTGCCAGCAGCCAAGATCTGGTTTCCAATGAGCAGTTCTTC

D: TRBD2
J: TRBJ2-4
V: TRBV5-1
CDR3: CASSLAGGMGNIQYF
DNA: TGCGCCAGCAGCTTGGCCGGGGGGATGGGAAACATTCAGTACTTC

D: TRBD1
J: TRBJ2-7
V: TRBV27
CDR3: CASTRGQGTYEQYF
DNA: TGTGCCAGCACTAGGGGACAGGGCACCTACGAGCAGTACTTC

D: .
J: TRBJ1-2
V: TRBV3-1/TRBV3-2
CDR3: CASSQVVGRAGGYTF
DNA: TGTGCCAGCAGCCAAGTGGTGGGCAGGGCCGGTGGCTACACCTTC

D: .
J: TRBJ2-7
V: TRBV5-1
CDR3: CASTTQGGARYEQYF
DNA: TGCGCCAGCACCACTCAAGGGGGGGCGCGATACGAGCAGTACTTC

D: TRBD1
J: TRBJ1-2
V: TRBV2
CDR3: CASNRPGGRYGYTF
DNA: TGTGCCAGCAATAGACCAGGGGGTCGCTATGGCTACACCTTC

D: TRBD2
J: TRBJ2-1
V: TRBV11-3
CDR3: CASSLSLGGGLTREQFF
DNA: TGTGCCAGCAGCCTCTCGCTCGGCGGGGGGCTCACGCGTGAGCAGTTCTTC

D: .
J: TRBJ1-1
V: TRBV2
CDR3: CASAWASYTEAFF
DNA: TGTGCCAGCGCGTGGGCCAGCTACACTGAAGCTTTCTTT

D: .
J: TRBJ2-7
V: TRBV28
CDR3: CASSFRGGGQYF
DNA: TGTGCCAGCAGTTTCAGGGGTGGTGGGCAGTACTTC

D: TRBD2
J: TRBJ2-3
V: TRBV6-5
CDR3: CASSYGGADTQYF
DNA: TGTGCCAGCAGTTATGGGGGGGCAGATACGCAGTATTTT

D: .
J: TRBJ2-1
V: TRBV15
CDR3: CATSERTEYNEQFF
DNA: TGTGCCACCAGCGAGAGGACAGAGTACAATGAGCAGTTCTTC